In its sample, the clone carrying this T cell receptor (beta chain) was seen many times. The record originates from a study of T cells in Graves' hyperthyroidism and ophthalmopathy. Hyperthyroidism patients were newly diagnosed, had disease duration under 2 months, and were aged 18 to 65 years. Researchers barred patients who had uncontrolled infection, other autoimmune disease, pregnancy or lactation. PBMCs were sourced from about 10 ml fresh peripheral blood. The junction had 5 bases not matched to a gene; V was cut back by 5 bases and J by 2 bases. The germline CDR1 and CDR2 sequences are SGHTA and FQGNSA. The CDR3 is 15 residues long. Researchers amplified the TCR beta CDR3 regions from RNA transcripts. The HTBI set primed first-round TCR CDR3 RT-PCR. TCRdb called the multiplex PCR reads again in MiXCR, with one record for every CDR3 protein. This sample has about 360,000 distinct CDR3 sequences, with 13% found just once.

The TCR sequence derives from a woman aged 18-29 years with Graves' hyperthyroidism. V gene TRBV7-2 combines with J gene TRBJ2-5; 10 bases are shared with TRBD1. Sequencing was carried out using blood. The CDR3 reads CASSTGTGVQETQYF. The CDR3 nucleotides are TGTGCCAGCAGCACTGGGACAGGGGTACAAGAGACCCAGTACTTC.